A single sample gave rise to the 6 T cell receptor beta chains below, sequenced in a study of T-cell reconstitution after alpha-beta-depleted transplantation in children. The TCRbeta library was prepared with unique molecular identifiers. TCRdb reprocessed the PCR reads via MiXCR and lists one record per CDR3 protein. The data show around 600,000 distinct CDR3 sequences, approximately 22% seen once. Specimen: PBMCs, mostly from graft donor cells, collected 360 days after TCRalphabeta/CD19-depleted stem cell transplant. These receptors were taken from a boy younger than two who had a stem cell transplant for acute myeloid leukemia, so the T cells may come from the graft donor.

This clonotype was detected once. The chain joins TRBV9 to TRBJ2-4; 11 nucleotides match TRBD2. The CDR3 consists of 16 residues. The V and J ends lost 1 base and 9 bases, in that order; junction bases with no gene match: 9. CDR1 SGDLS and CDR2 YYNGEE come from the germline V gene. The CDR3 here is CASSVQTSGGGSIQYF. CDR3 DNA sequence: TGTGCCAGCAGCGTACAAACTAGCGGGGGAGGTAGCATTCAGTACTTC.

This clonotype occurred many times. The J gene is TRBJ2-3, the V gene TRBV6-5; D is perhaps TRBD1 (6 bases). Germline V gives CDR1 MNHEY, CDR2 SVGAGI. V was pared by 2 bases and J by 1 base, with 10 bases between. The CDR3 runs to 15 residues. DNA for the CDR3: TGTGCCAGCAGTTACCGGACAGACCGCACAGATACGCAGTATTTT. This sequence encodes CASSYRTDRTDTQYF.

This chain joins TRBV6-1 and TRBJ2-6, with TRBD1 matching over 8 bases. The CDR3 loop spans 16 amino acids. Germline V gene data show CDR1 as MNHNS and CDR2 as SASEGT. After removal of 5 bases from V and 4 bases from J, the junction contained 7 bases not matched to a gene. The CDR3 loop reads CASSTRQGTGANVLTF. The CDR3 DNA reads as TGTGCCAGCAGTACCAGACAGGGGACCGGGGCCAACGTCCTGACTTTC.

The genes are TRBV5-1 and TRBJ1-2, with a tentative D call TRBD1 (5 bases). Germline CDR1 reads SGHRS; CDR2 reads YFSETQ. V lost 3 bases and J 4 bases, leaving 16 bases between the germline ends. The CDR3 spans 15 residues. This chain's CDR3 is CASSSGPFDFYGYTF. The CDR3 DNA is TGCGCCAGCAGCTCGGGACCGTTCGACTTCTATGGCTACACCTTC.

The rearrangement links TRBV18 to TRBJ2-7; the D gene is possibly TRBD1 (5 bases). The CDR3 length is 15 residues. CDR1 KGHSH and CDR2 LQKENI come from the germline V gene. This CDR3 reads CAGSSTGPRSYEQYV. The CDR3 nucleotides are TGTGCCGGCTCGTCTACAGGACCCCGCTCCTACGAGCAGTACGTC.

The chain employs TRBV10-3 and TRBJ2-7; D is tentatively TRBD1 or TRBD2 (5 bases each). The V end lost 0 bases, the J end lost 11 bases, and 14 bases lay between the germline ends. The CDR3 covers 13 residues. The V gene's germline CDR1 is ENHRY and CDR2 SYGVKD. The CDR3 DNA reads TGTGCCATCAGTGAGTCGGGACCCCTCAAGGAGTACTTC. This codes for CAISESGPLKEYF.